The 10 T cell receptor beta chains reported below all come from one sample, sequenced in a study of T cell changes during pregnancy in multiple sclerosis. Here immunoSEQ multiplex PCR was the method, and the copy in TCRdb shows in-frame clones only, minus some. The table shows 15,000 to 20,000 clones, with around 87% occurring only once. Material: CD8+ T cells from peripheral blood mononuclear cells, obtained in the third trimester of pregnancy. The receptor set was obtained from a female donor in good health, enrolled as a control in a pregnancy study.

V is TRBV19 and J is TRBJ2-5; no clear D. The J call is uncertain, as TRBJ2-7 better fits the DNA end. The CDR3 spans 14 residues. CDR1 LNHDA and CDR2 SQIVND come from the germline V gene (reference sequence). The CDR3 loop is CASSIGQRTYEQYF. The CDR3 DNA reads TGTGCCAGTAGTATAGGGCAGCGTACCTACGAGCAGTACTTC.

This chain joins TRBV4-1 and TRBJ1-4; TRBD1 agrees at 10 bases. The germline V gene encodes CDR1 MGHRA and CDR2 YSYEKL. This CDR3 spans 15 amino acids. J was trimmed by 8 bases and V by 3 bases; bases with no gene match: 6. The CDR3 loop is CASSQDRGSGEKLFF. The CDR3 DNA reads as TGCGCCAGCAGCCAGGACAGGGGGTCGGGCGAAAAACTGTTTTTT.

The chain is built from TRBV2 and TRBJ2-1, with D unresolved. The CDR3 contains 12 residues. Per germline, CDR1 SNHLY and CDR2 FYNNEI. Trimming pared 1 base from V and 7 bases from J, leaving 5 bases between. The DNA of the CDR3 is TGTGCCAGCAGTGAAGGGCTTAATGAGCAGTTCTTC. Amino acid sequence: CASSEGLNEQFF. Full variable domain (missing parts from reference TRBV2 and TRBJ2-1): EPEVTQTPSHQVTQMGQEVILRCVPISNHLYFYWYRQILGQKVEFLVSFYNNEISEKSEIFDDQFSVERPDGSNFTLKIRSTKLEDSAMYFCASSEGLNEQFFGPGTRLTVL.

In this sample, this clone turned up once. The V call is TRBV7-9, the J call TRBJ2-1; tentatively, D is TRBD2 (5 bases). Germline lookup yields CDR1 SEHNR and CDR2 FQNEAQ (reference sequence). V shed 5 bases and J shed 0 bases, with 11 bases lying between them. The length of the CDR3 is 15 residues. In nucleotides, the CDR3 is TGTGCCAGCAGCCCAGTGGGGAGCTCCTACAATGAGCAGTTCTTC. Protein product: CASSPVGSSYNEQFF. Variable domain in full (rest from reference TRBV7-9 and TRBJ2-1): DTGVSQNPRHKITKRGQNVTFRCDPISEHNRLYWYRQTLGQGPEFLTYFQNEAQLEKSRLLSDRFSAERPKGSFSTLEIQRTEQGDSAMYLCASSPVGSSYNEQFFGPGTRLTVL.

The chain has TRBV9 and TRBJ2-3; D is possibly TRBD2 (6 bases). Trimming took off 0 bases at V and 2 bases at J, with 7 bases between the two ends. This CDR3 is 14 amino acids long. The germline gives CDR1 SGDLS, CDR2 YYNGEE. The CDR3 loop reads CASSVAGVTDTQYF. The CDR3 coding sequence is TGTGCCAGCAGCGTAGCGGGAGTCACAGATACGCAGTATTTT.

The chain couples TRBV7-9 to TRBJ2-3; 13 nucleotides agree with TRBD2. The CDR3 has 16 residues. Germline V gene lookup returns CDR1 SEHNR and CDR2 FQNEAQ (reference sequence). V was clipped by 4 bases and J by 2 bases; unmatched bases: 3. CDR3 loop: CASSSGTSGATDTQYF. The CDR3, as DNA: TGTGCCAGCAGCTCGGGGACTAGCGGGGCCACAGATACGCAGTATTTT.

The chain links TRBV13 to TRBJ2-7; TRBD1 agrees at 8 bases. J gave up 6 bases and V 3 bases, and 10 bases lay outside the gene matches. The V gene's germline CDR1 is PRHDT and CDR2 FYEKMQ (reference sequence). The CDR3 runs to 15 residues. CDR3 DNA sequence: TGTGCCAGCAGCTTTCGGGGGACAGGTCCCCTCGAGCAGTACTTC. Translation: CASSFRGTGPLEQYF.

The chain recombines TRBV6-5 with TRBJ2-7; D gene unclear. Germline CDR1 is MNHEY and CDR2 is SVGAGI. This CDR3 region has 13 residues. The V end lost 6 bases, the J end lost 0 bases, and 9 bases lay between the germline ends. CDR3 in DNA: TGTGCCAGCAGGAGTCAGGCCTCCTACGAGCAGTACTTC. Its translation: CASRSQASYEQYF.

The genes are TRBV6-1 and TRBJ1-2; D is ambiguous. Germline V lookup: CDR1 MNHNS, CDR2 SASEGT. Trimming pared 1 base from V and 0 bases from J, leaving 6 bases between. This CDR3 contains 14 residues. This CDR3 is CASSEGLANYGYTF. CDR3 bases: TGTGCCAGCAGTGAAGGTTTAGCTAACTATGGCTACACCTTC.

The rearrangement links TRBV19 to TRBJ1-6, with a possible D match to TRBD1 (6 bases). Germline CDR1 reads LNHDA; CDR2 reads SQIVND (reference sequence). The CDR3 has 16 residues. Between the trimmed V and J ends, which lost 3 bases and 7 bases, there was a span of 16 bases. CDR3 bases: TGTGCCAGTAGTATTTACGGGGGGCAACCGAATTCACCCCTCCACTTT. Translation: CASSIYGGQPNSPLHF.